The entry that follows covers one T cell receptor beta chain sequence. What it binds is not known. Repertoires were generated with immunoSEQ multiplex PCR, while TCRdb's copy carries only in-frame clones and drops some. The sample lists about 110,000 clones, around 94% occurring once. The data belong to a study of graft-versus-host responses after intestinal transplantation. Germline V lookup: CDR1 MGHRA, CDR2 YSYEKL. V dropped 1 base and J dropped 7 bases, with 19 bases sitting between them. There are 17 residues in the CDR3. This clonotype was obtained from a human donor who was the organ donor for an intestinal transplant. The sequencing here drew on unstimulated CD8+ T cells sorted from spleen or lymph node cells, taken before transplant. The gene calls are TRBV4-1 and TRBJ1-4; D gene ambiguous. As DNA, the CDR3 is TGCGCCAGCAGCCAAGTGAGTTTCTGGGGTATCGGTGAAAAACTGTTTTTT. This codes for CASSQVSFWGIGEKLFF.